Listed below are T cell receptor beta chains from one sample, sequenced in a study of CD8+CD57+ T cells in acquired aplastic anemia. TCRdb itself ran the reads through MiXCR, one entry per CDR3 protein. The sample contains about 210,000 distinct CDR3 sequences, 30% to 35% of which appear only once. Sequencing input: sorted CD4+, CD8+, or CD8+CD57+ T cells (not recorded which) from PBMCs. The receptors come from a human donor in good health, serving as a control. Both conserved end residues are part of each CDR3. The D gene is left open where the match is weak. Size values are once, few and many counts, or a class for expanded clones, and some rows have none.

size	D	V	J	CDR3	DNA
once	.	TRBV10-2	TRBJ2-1	CASSEDGGPYNEQFF	TGCGCCAGCAGTGAGGACGGTGGGCCCTACAATGAGCAGTTCTTC
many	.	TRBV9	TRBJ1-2	CASSVASGAAEGYTF	TGTGCCAGCAGCGTAGCCTCAGGGGCCGCCGAGGGCTACACCTTC
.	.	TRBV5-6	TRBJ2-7	CASNKIRGGPSSYEQYF	TGTGCCAGCAACAAGATTCGGGGCGGCCCCAGCTCCTACGAGCAGTACTTC
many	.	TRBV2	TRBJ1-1	CASSAEEGIIDTEAFF	TGTGCCAGCAGTGCAGAGGAGGGTATTATTGACACTGAAGCTTTCTTT
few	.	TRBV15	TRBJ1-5	CATSRDLGQPQHF	TGTGCCACCAGCAGAGATCTGGGGCAGCCCCAGCATTTT
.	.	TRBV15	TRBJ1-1	CATSTGPDTEAFF	TGTGCCACCTCGACCGGACCAGACACTGAAGCTTTCTTT
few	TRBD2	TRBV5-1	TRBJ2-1	CASSLEKPGLAANEQFF	TGCGCCAGCAGCTTGGAGAAACCGGGACTAGCGGCCAATGAGCAGTTCTTC
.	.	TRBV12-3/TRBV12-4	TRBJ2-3	CASSPAGRKGTQYF	TGTGCCAGCAGTCCTGCCGGAAGGAAAGGTACGCAGTATTTT
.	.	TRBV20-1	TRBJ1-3	CSARDLQGTYSGNTIYF	TGCAGTGCTAGAGATCTTCAGGGGACGTACTCTGGAAACACCATATATTTT
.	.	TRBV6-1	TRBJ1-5	CASSNRDPFKEPQHF	TGTGCCAGCAGCAACCGGGACCCCTTTAAGGAACCCCAGCATTTT
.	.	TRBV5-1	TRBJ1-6	CASSLVLGNNSPLHF	TGCGCCAGCAGCTTGGTGTTGGGAAATAATTCACCCCTCCACTTT
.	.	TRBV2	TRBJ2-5	CASSEMGLIETQYF	TGTGCCAGCAGTGAAATGGGGTTAATAGAGACCCAGTACTTC
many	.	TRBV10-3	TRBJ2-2	CAISESRMVGNTGELFF	TGTGCCATCAGTGAGTCGAGAATGGTCGGGAACACCGGGGAGCTGTTTTTT
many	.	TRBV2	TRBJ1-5	CASSLRVGGNQPQHF	TGTGCCAGCAGCCTGCGGGTCGGAGGCAATCAGCCCCAGCATTTT
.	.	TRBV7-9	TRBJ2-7	CASSHDRDTFYEQYF	TGTGCCAGCAGCCACGACCGGGACACCTTCTACGAGCAGTACTTC
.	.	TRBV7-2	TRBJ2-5	CASSLVSGDAETQYF	TGTGCCAGCAGCTTAGTTTCAGGGGACGCAGAGACCCAGTACTTC
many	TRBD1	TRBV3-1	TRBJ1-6	CASSQTMTGDNSPLHF	TGTGCCAGCAGCCAGACGATGACAGGGGATAATTCACCCCTCCACTTT
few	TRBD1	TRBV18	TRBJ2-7	CASSPYRGHDEQYF	TGTGCCAGCTCACCATACAGGGGGCACGACGAGCAGTACTTC
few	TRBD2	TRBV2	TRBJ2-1	CASSLSAGGTDEQFF	TGTGCCAGCAGTTTATCGGCGGGAGGCACCGATGAGCAGTTCTTC
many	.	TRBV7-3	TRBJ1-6	CASSLTFVGRGSYNSPLHF	TGTGCCAGCAGCTTAACGTTTGTCGGAAGGGGCTCCTATAATTCACCCCTCCACTTT
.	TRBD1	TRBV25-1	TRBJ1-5	CASSEGQGSNQPQHF	TGTGCCAGCAGTGAGGGACAGGGGAGCAATCAGCCCCAGCATTTT
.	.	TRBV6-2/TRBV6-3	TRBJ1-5	CASSYGGSNQPQHF	TGTGCCAGCAGTTACGGGGGGAGCAATCAGCCCCAGCATTTT
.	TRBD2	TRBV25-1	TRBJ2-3	CASSDLAGSPSTDTQYF	TGTGCCAGCAGTGATCTAGCGGGTTCACCTAGCACAGATACGCAGTATTTT
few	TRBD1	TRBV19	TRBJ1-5	CASRPGQGDISDQPQHF	TGTGCCAGTAGGCCGGGACAGGGCGATATTAGCGATCAGCCCCAGCATTTT
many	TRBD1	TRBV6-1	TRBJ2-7	CASSGWDRGDEQYF	TGTGCCAGCAGCGGTTGGGACAGGGGAGACGAGCAGTACTTC
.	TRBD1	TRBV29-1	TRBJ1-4	CSVEDRGAEKLFF	TGCAGCGTGGAGGACAGGGGCGCTGAAAAACTGTTTTTT
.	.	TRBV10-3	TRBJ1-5	CAISEVQDSMYPQHF	TGTGCCATCAGTGAAGTGCAGGACTCAATGTATCCCCAGCATTTT
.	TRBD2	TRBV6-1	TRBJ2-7	CASSPGGAGGNEQYF	TGTGCCAGCAGTCCGGGGGGAGCGGGGGGTAACGAGCAGTACTTC
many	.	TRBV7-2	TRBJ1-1	CASSATGGGNTEAFF	TGTGCCAGCAGCGCAACGGGCGGGGGGAACACTGAAGCTTTCTTT
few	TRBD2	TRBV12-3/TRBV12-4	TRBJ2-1	CASHPSGGVNEQFF	TGTGCCAGTCATCCTAGCGGGGGGGTGAATGAGCAGTTCTTC
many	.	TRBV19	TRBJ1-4	CASSLTEVNEKLFF	TGTGCCAGTAGTCTAACAGAAGTAAATGAAAAACTGTTTTTT
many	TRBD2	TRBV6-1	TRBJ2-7	CASDGFGGSNEQYF	TGTGCCAGCGACGGGTTTGGCGGGAGTAACGAGCAGTACTTC
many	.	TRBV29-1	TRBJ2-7	CSVRRAENSYEQYF	TGCAGCGTCCGGCGGGCAGAAAATTCTTACGAGCAGTACTTC
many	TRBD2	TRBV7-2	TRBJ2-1	CASSSGLAGYNEQFF	TGTGCCAGCAGCTCGGGACTAGCAGGCTACAATGAGCAGTTCTTC
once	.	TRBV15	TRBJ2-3	CATSRTGDYRTDTQYF	TGTGCCACCAGCAGGACAGGGGACTACCGCACAGATACGCAGTATTTT
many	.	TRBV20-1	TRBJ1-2	CSARVAGLYYGYTF	TGCAGTGCTAGAGTTGCAGGGTTGTACTATGGCTACACCTTC
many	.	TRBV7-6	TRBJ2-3	CASSLVEDTQYF	TGTGCCAGCAGCTTAGTGGAAGATACGCAGTATTTT
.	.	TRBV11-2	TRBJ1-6	CASSLFSATIDSPLHF	TGTGCCAGCAGCTTATTTTCAGCCACGATTGATTCACCCCTCCACTTT
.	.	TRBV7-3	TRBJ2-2	CASSLTATPNTGELFF	TGTGCCAGCAGCTTAACAGCGACACCAAACACCGGGGAGCTGTTTTTT
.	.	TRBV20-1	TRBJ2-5	CSASLRSAYLQETQYF	TGCAGTGCTAGTCTCCGTTCGGCCTACCTCCAAGAGACCCAGTACTTC
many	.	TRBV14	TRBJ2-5	CASSQVSQTQYF	TGTGCCAGCAGCCAAGTATCGCAGACCCAGTACTTC
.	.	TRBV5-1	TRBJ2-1	CASRALSVGNEQFF	TGCGCCAGCAGGGCCCTTAGCGTAGGCAATGAGCAGTTCTTC